This TCR beta chain was profiled in a study of cytomegalovirus exposure and HLA in healthy donors. Study-level points and caveats: Reports indicate that TCR beta sequences accurately predicted the HLA-A and HLA-B alleles of most subjects. Per a prior analysis, the majority of TCR beta V segments were productive roughly 87% or roughly 30% of the time.

About this clone: Its specificity is not known.

This CDR3 is built from 14 residues. Germline trimming cut 5 bases from V and 1 base from J; bases unmatched to any gene: 0. In germline, CDR1 is MNHEY, CDR2 SVGAGI. Amplification used 60 Vbeta primers and 13 Jbeta primers. Clones were sequenced by immunoSEQ multiplex PCR, and TCRdb holds only the in-frame ones, with some missing. The sample shows some 200,000 clones, just under 70% of them seen only once. The source is a man in his forties or fifties in good health and CMV-seropositive. The sequenced material came from PBMCs. The chain has TRBV6-5 and TRBJ2-3; TRBD2 matches 10 bases. In DNA, the CDR3 is TGTGCCAGCAGTCTAGCGGGGGGCACAGATACGCAGTATTTT. It specifies CASSLAGGTDTQYF.